These 17 T cell receptor beta chains were sequenced from one sample in a study of tumor-infiltrating lymphocytes in primary liver carcinoma. Starting from 400 to 500 ng of total RNA, TCR beta cDNA was produced with a primer in the constant region. Sequencing libraries for TCR beta derived from three nested multiplex PCR rounds that used slightly modified ARM-PCR. For 10 cycles apiece, the opening two PCR rounds ran with TRBV1-TRBV30 forward primers and a C-beta reverse primer. TCRdb recomputed calls from the multiplex PCR reads with MiXCR, one row per CDR3 protein. The data hold some 55,000 distinct CDR3 sequences, with roughly 77% observed a single time. Between roughly 17 and 33 mg of unsorted bulk tissue served as the source from which RNA and DNA were co-extracted. The sequenced material came from liver tumor tissue from sampling region 2. Stated subset: tumor region T2, inferior pole. Receptor source: a man aged 40-49 years with primary liver carcinoma and hepatitis B virus infection.

With regard to this clonotype: Likely a read error: the CDR3 ends without its conserved phenylalanine or tryptophan. The limits of the CDR3 on the DNA are not certain, so only TCRdb's listed CDR3 is given. The J gene is TRBJ2-7, the V gene TRBV4-2; the D call in the table, TRBD1, was not verified against the DNA. Germline CDR1 reads LGHNA; CDR2 reads YNFKEQ. From its first to its last residue, the CDR3 has 12 amino acids. CDR3 sequence reads: CASNQTGDEQYL.

On this clonotype itself: At one end the junction does not follow the germline gene, possibly because of a read error. The V and J genes are TRBV12-3 or TRBV12-4 and TRBJ2-1; 9 nucleotides match TRBD1. The CDR3 length is 13 residues. CDR3 DNA sequence: TGTGCCAGCACCTTACAGGGGGCCAGTGAGCACTTCTTC. It translates to CASTLQGASEHFF.

Worth noting for this clonotype: Given a much more abundant clone one base away, this may be a read error. This chain links TRBV28 with TRBJ2-2; a weak D match, TRBD2 (5 bases). Per the germline V gene, CDR1 is MDHEN and CDR2 is SYDVKM. Trimming removed 2 bases at V and 1 base at J, with 14 bases between. The CDR3 sequence is 17 residues long. This CDR3 reads CASSLIALGENTGELFF. The CDR3 DNA is TGTGCCAGCAGTTTAATCGCCTTGGGAGAGAACACCGGGGAGCTGTTTTTT.

The chain links TRBV5-4 to TRBJ2-7; maybe TRBD2 (5 bases). The V gene's germline CDR1 is SGHNT and CDR2 YYREEE (reference sequence). Trimming removed 7 bases at V and 5 bases at J, with 22 bases between. The CDR3 extends over 15 amino acids. The DNA for the CDR3 is TGTGCCAGCGGCTGGGGTGGATTAATCGGGAACGAGCAGTACTTC. Encoded protein: CASGWGGLIGNEQYF.

Turning to this clonotype: One end of the junction fails to match germline, which may point to a read error. This chain connects TRBV11-2 to TRBJ2-1; 9 nucleotides match TRBD1. The CDR3 is 13 amino acids. CDR1 is SGHAT and CDR2 is FQNNGV in the germline V gene. The CDR3 DNA sequence: TGCGCCAGCGGCGCAGGACAGGGGAATGAGCAGTTCTTC. The encoded protein is CASGAGQGNEQFF.

This clonotype was seen only a few times. A read error may produce the germline difference seen at one junction end. This chain links TRBV14 with TRBJ2-1; 10 bases match TRBD2. The CDR3 length is 16 residues. Germline-derived CDR1 and CDR2 are SGHDN and FVKESK. The chain's CDR3 is CVSSPPGLAGEYEQFF. The CDR3, as DNA: TGTGTCAGCAGCCCTCCGGGTCTAGCGGGAGAATATGAGCAGTTCTTC.

Concerning this clonotype: The junction departs from the called germline gene at one end, perhaps through a read error. The CDR3 coding sequence is TGTACCAGCAGTTACCGGGCGGGGGGCAGTCAGCCCCAGCATTTT. Protein: CTSSYRAGGSQPQHF. The chain joins TRBV6-2 or TRBV6-3 to TRBJ1-5; possible D gene TRBD1, 6 bases. The CDR3 sequence is 15 residues long. Germline lookup yields CDR1 MNHEY and CDR2 SVGEGT.

The V gene is TRBV4-1, the J gene TRBJ2-7; unclear D gene. CDR1 is MGHRA, CDR2 YSYEKL, per germline. The CDR3 contains 15 residues. Trimming took off 0 bases at V and 4 bases at J, with 13 bases between the two ends. The CDR3 spells CASSQDLRVRYEQYF. The CDR3 bases are TGCGCCAGCAGCCAAGATTTAAGAGTTCGATACGAGCAGTACTTC.

Points on this clonotype: The junction shows a germline mismatch at one end, possibly a read error. This sequence joins TRBV28 and TRBJ2-1; 7 positions match TRBD2. The CDR3 covers 13 residues. Germline V gene sequence: CDR1 MDHEN, CDR2 SYDVKM. CDR3 DNA: TGTGGCAGCAAAGAGGCGGGGGACAATGAGCAGTTCTTC. Protein sequence: CGSKEAGDNEQFF.

The V and J genes are TRBV4-1 and TRBJ2-1; D is undetermined. V gave up 3 bases and J gave up 13 bases, with 16 bases separating them. Germline V gene data show CDR1 as MGHRA and CDR2 as YSYEKL. This CDR3 is built from 13 residues. This CDR3 reads CASSQASNVEQFF. In nucleotides, the CDR3 is TGCGCCAGCAGCCAGGCTTCTAACGTCGAACAGTTCTTC.

Points on this clonotype: A read error may produce the germline difference seen at one junction end. The chain links TRBV6-5 to TRBJ2-2; perhaps D is TRBD1 or TRBD2 (5 bases each). This CDR3 is 15 amino acids long. The V gene's germline CDR1 is MNHEY and CDR2 SVGAGI. This CDR3 reads CANSYAMDGTGDLFF. The CDR3 DNA reads as TGTGCCAACAGTTACGCAATGGACGGCACCGGGGACCTGTTTTTT.

This clonotype was recorded at least ten times. The chain links TRBV28 to TRBJ1-2, with TRBD1 as a possible D gene (5 bases). Germline CDR1 reads MDHEN; CDR2 reads SYDVKM. This CDR3 has 12 residues. Trimming stripped 5 bases from V and 5 bases from J, with 9 bases between. The CDR3 bases are TGTGCCAGCAGTCCCCAGGGATATGGCTACACCTTC. Translating gives CASSPQGYGYTF.

This clonotype was seen only a few times. This may be a read error: a much more frequent sequence differs by one nucleotide. J is TRBJ2-7 and V is TRBV30; D may be TRBD2 (6 bases). Per germline, CDR1 GTSNPN and CDR2 SVGIG (reference sequence). This CDR3 is 10 amino acids long. The CDR3 nucleotides are TGTGCCTGGGGGGGGTACGAGCAGCACTTC. Amino acids: CAWGGYEQHF. Full variable domain (rest looked up from reference TRBV30 and TRBJ2-7): SQTIHQWPATLVQPVGSPLSLECTVEGTSNPNLYWYRQAAGRGLQLLFYSVGIGQISSEVPQNLSASRPQDRQFILSSKKLLLSDSGFYLCAWGGYEQHFGPGTRLTVT.

The sample holds one count of this clonotype. The gene calls are TRBV5-6 and TRBJ1-3; D unclear. In germline, CDR1 is SGHDT, CDR2 YYEEEE. The length of the CDR3 is 13 residues. V lost 3 bases, J lost 4 bases, and 8 bases lay in between. The CDR3 here is CASSWGYGNTIYF. The CDR3 region has the DNA TGTGCCAGCAGCTGGGGATACGGAAACACCATATATTTT.

As for this clonotype: The CDR3 ends on some other residue instead of the conserved phenylalanine or tryptophan, so this is likely a read error. It is unclear where the CDR3 begins or ends on the DNA, so no DNA is shown, and the CDR3 is as TCRdb lists it. The chain combines TRBV11-2 with TRBJ2-2. CDR1 and CDR2 (germline): SGHAT, FQNNGV. Termini included, the CDR3 measures 14 amino acids. CDR3 in amino acids: CASSLGIRTGELSL.

As for this clonotype: It may be a read error: a sequence one base away is much more abundant. The V and J genes are TRBV7-9 and TRBJ1-1, with 10 bases lining up with TRBD1. The CDR3 runs to 16 residues. Germline V gene data show CDR1 as SEHNR and CDR2 as FQNEAQ (reference sequence). The CDR3 loop reads CASSPRTGGANTGAFF. CDR3 coding DNA: TGTGCCAGCAGCCCCCGGACAGGGGGGGCGAACACTGGAGCTTTCTTT. Complete variable domain (other parts from reference TRBV7-9 and TRBJ1-1): DTGVSQNPRHKITKRGQNVTFRCDPISEHNRLYWYRQTLGQGPEFLTYFQNEAQLEKSRLLSDRFSAERPKGSFSTLEIQRTEQGDSAMYLCASSPRTGGANTGAFFGQGTRLTVV.

This clonotype was seen only once. The conserved phenylalanine or tryptophan is not found at the CDR3 terminus, so this likely reflects a read error. The rearrangement links TRBV7-8 to TRBJ2-7; D ambiguous. Trimming stripped 1 base from V and 0 bases from J, with 10 bases between. The length of the CDR3 is 15 residues. CDR1 SGHVS and CDR2 FQNEAQ come from the germline V gene. CDR3 DNA sequence: TGTGCCAGCAGCTTAGTATGGCCAGACTCCTACGAGCAGTACATC. Translating gives CASSLVWPDSYEQYI.